This is a list of T cell receptor beta chains from one sample in a study of blood T cell repertoires in COVID-19. Libraries were prepared by immunoSEQ multiplex PCR; TCRdb keeps only in-frame clonotypes and omits some of them. The data hold 210,000 or so clones, with around four fifths observed a single time. What was sequenced was peripheral blood. Receptor source: a human donor in a cohort sampled during active COVID-19. The conserved cysteine and the conserved F or W are not part of the CDR3 here. Each record gives: J gene, V gene, CDR3 protein.

TRBJ1-6 TRBV2 ASRGSFSSPLH
TRBJ1-1 TRBV10-2 ASSELGEMAEAF
TRBJ2-7 TRBV19 ASSNPGQMPIEEQY
TRBJ2-2 TRBV7-2 ASSATGRNTGELF
TRBJ1-6 TRBV5-4 ASSTGTAFHSPLH
TRBJ2-2 TRBV19 ASRRTGGFAGELF
TRBJ2-1 TRBV15 ATSRVGTGTGSEQF
TRBJ1-2 TRBV3-1/TRBV3-2 ASSQDRISGKGYT
TRBJ1-1 TRBV20-1 SAVFGSEAF
TRBJ2-1 TRBV11-2 ASSLRGPQAQEQF
TRBJ2-5 TRBV5-1 ASSLGQVAGGQETQY
TRBJ1-1 TRBV10-3 AISESRGANTEAF
TRBJ2-3 TRBV19 ASKASGADTQY
TRBJ2-3 TRBV3-1/TRBV3-2 ASRHMSDTQY
TRBJ1-6 TRBV2 ASIGREGSPLH
TRBJ1-6 TRBV7-2 ASSLVSRVGGSPLH
TRBJ2-1 TRBV29-1 SAYPLSGGYNEQF
TRBJ1-1 TRBV28 ASSILTGGTEAF
TRBJ2-3 TRBV11-1 ASSSLAGGNTQY
TRBJ2-2 TRBV10-1 ASSAGQIGELF
TRBJ2-3 TRBV7-2 ASSTRAGGSSDTQY
TRBJ2-7 TRBV28 ASRQAGEGYEQY
TRBJ1-6 TRBV15 ATSRNRGTPYNSPLH
TRBJ1-1 TRBV27 ASSFPGHSEAF
TRBJ1-5 TRBV4-1 ASSQAGTVDQPQH
TRBJ1-1 TRBV18 ASSLSYRVRGADNTEAF
TRBJ2-1 TRBV15 ATSRVGGINEQF
TRBJ2-5 TRBV19 ASSFKGGAETQY
TRBJ2-2 TRBV7-3 ASSPGVDTGELF
TRBJ2-5 TRBV3-1/TRBV3-2 ASRRLELEQETQY
TRBJ1-1 TRBV5-1 ASELGGARNTEAF
TRBJ1-2 TRBV6-6 ASSPPDGGLFGGYT
TRBJ1-5 TRBV19 ASSIAQGGGNQPQH
TRBJ2-7 TRBV29-1 SVSQGAYEQY
TRBJ2-3 TRBV5-1 ASSLIGTGGAADTQY
TRBJ1-5 TRBV28 ASSLRIGGDQPQH
TRBJ1-4 TRBV15 ATSRGQTNEKLF
TRBJ2-3 TRBV7-2 ASSLVGGAGKSPDTQY